Listed below are T cell receptor beta chains from one sample, sequenced in a study. A single record per CDR3 protein comes from TCRdb applying MiXCR to the RT-PCR reads. The table records about 680,000 distinct CDR3 sequences, about 14% of them present only once. Sequencing was performed on memory CD4+ T cells from blood. These receptors originate from a female donor in good health, serving as a healthy control. CDR3s include the opening cysteine and the closing phenylalanine or tryptophan. A D gene is named only where the DNA matches it firmly. For some rows the clone size is stated as once, few or many, or as a class when expanded; others skip it.

NA	TRBV27	TRBD1	TRBJ2-1	TGTGCCAGCAGTGTGGGACAGCCAAGCACTGAGCAGTTCTTC	CASSVGQPSTEQFF
NA	TRBV6-6	TRBD1	TRBJ2-7	TGTGCCAGCAGAGCTCCGGGACAGGGAAACTACGAGCAGTACTTC	CASRAPGQGNYEQYF
NA	TRBV25-1	NA	TRBJ1-4	TGTGCCAGCAGTGACTCTTGGACAGATGAAAAACTGTTTTTT	CASSDSWTDEKLFF
NA	TRBV12-3/TRBV12-4	NA	TRBJ2-7	TGTGCCAGCAGCCTCGACGGGACCCCAGAGAACGAGCAGTACTTC	CASSLDGTPENEQYF
few	TRBV5-1	NA	TRBJ2-3	TGCGCCAGCAGCGTAGAAGGGAAGCTGGCAGATACGCAGTATTTT	CASSVEGKLADTQYF
NA	TRBV5-6	NA	TRBJ2-1	TGTGCCAGCAGCTTCGGACAGAGAGGAGGGTACTCCTACAATGAGCAGTTCTTC	CASSFGQRGGYSYNEQFF
many	TRBV12-3/TRBV12-4	NA	TRBJ1-1	TGTGCCAGCAGTTTAGTATCTGAAGCTTTCTTT	CASSLVSEAFF
NA	TRBV7-8	TRBD2	TRBJ2-5	TGTGCCAGCAGCTCCCAGGGACTAGCGGGAGGGGAGACCCAGTACTTC	CASSSQGLAGGETQYF
many	TRBV29-1	NA	TRBJ1-1	TGCAGCGTTGATGCGGCCTACACTGAAGCTTTCTTT	CSVDAAYTEAFF
NA	TRBV2	NA	TRBJ2-2	TGTGCCAGCGGAGACCGGGACATTCAAACCGGGGAGCTGTTTTTT	CASGDRDIQTGELFF
few	TRBV7-2	NA	TRBJ2-1	TGTGCCAGCTTGGAGGGGGGGGGCAATGAGCAGTTCTTC	CASLEGGGNEQFF
NA	TRBV27	NA	TRBJ2-2	TGTGCCAGCAGTTCGATCGGGACGACCGGGGAGCTGTTTTTT	CASSSIGTTGELFF
few	TRBV20-1	NA	TRBJ1-6	TGCAGTGCTAGGGCCAATACGTTACAGGGTATAAATTCACCCCTCCACTTT	CSARANTLQGINSPLHF
NA	TRBV9	NA	TRBJ1-2	TGTGCCAGCAGCGTAGCACAGGGCGGTGGCTACACCTTC	CASSVAQGGGYTF
NA	TRBV18	NA	TRBJ2-6	TGTGCCAGCTCACCACGTCCAGGGTCTAGCTCTGGGGCCAACGTCCTGACTTTC	CASSPRPGSSSGANVLTF
NA	TRBV28	NA	TRBJ1-5	TGTGCCAGCAGTTTATGGGGCATACCCCAGCATTTT	CASSLWGIPQHF
few	TRBV5-1	NA	TRBJ2-5	TGCGCCAGCAGCTTGAAGGTCGGGGACGAGACCCAGTACTTC	CASSLKVGDETQYF
NA	TRBV3-1	NA	TRBJ1-1	TGTGCCAGCAGCCAAGATATTGGTAGCTCGGCGAACACTGAAGCTTTCTTT	CASSQDIGSSANTEAFF
NA	TRBV27	NA	TRBJ2-7	TGTGCCAGCAGTCCAGACAGATGGGCCTACGAGCAGTACTTC	CASSPDRWAYEQYF
NA	TRBV7-2	TRBD2	TRBJ2-1	TGTGCCATTCCGGTGACTAGCGCCTACAATGAGCAGTTCTTC	CAIPVTSAYNEQFF
many	TRBV5-1	NA	TRBJ2-1	TGCGCCAGCAGCTTGGCGAGATATGAGCAGTTCTTC	CASSLARYEQFF
few	TRBV12-3/TRBV12-4	TRBD2	TRBJ2-5	TGTGCCAGCAGTTTTTCTCCGACTAGCGGGAGGGTCGGGACCCAGTACTTC	CASSFSPTSGRVGTQYF
NA	TRBV4-3	NA	TRBJ2-5	TGCGCCAGCAGCCAAGGGTCGACAGGTACTTGGGAGACCCAGTACTTC	CASSQGSTGTWETQYF
NA	TRBV5-1	NA	TRBJ1-4	TGCGCCAGCAGCTTGGCCCCTAATGAAAAACTGTTTTTT	CASSLAPNEKLFF
NA	TRBV6-2/TRBV6-3	NA	TRBJ2-1	TGTGCCAGCGGACGGACTGGCCTCACAACTGAGCAGTTCTTC	CASGRTGLTTEQFF
NA	TRBV9	NA	TRBJ2-1	TGTGCCAGCAGCGTAGCTGGGAGTACAACCTACAATGAGCAGTTCTTC	CASSVAGSTTYNEQFF
many	TRBV12-3/TRBV12-4	TRBD2	TRBJ2-5	TGTGCCAGCAGTTCAGCGGGAAGGGGTTGGGAGACCCAGTACTTC	CASSSAGRGWETQYF
many	TRBV7-2	NA	TRBJ2-7	TGTGCCAGCAGCCGGGACTCCCGTTACGAGCAGTACTTC	CASSRDSRYEQYF
NA	TRBV6-2/TRBV6-3	NA	TRBJ1-1	TGTGCCAGCAGAACCGGGACTGGAAACACTGAAGCTTTCTTT	CASRTGTGNTEAFF
NA	TRBV4-3	NA	TRBJ1-2	TGCGCCAGCAGCCAAGATCGTTGGGGTTTCGGCAATGGCTACACCTTC	CASSQDRWGFGNGYTF
NA	TRBV5-1	NA	TRBJ1-2	TGCGCCAGCAGCTTGACCCAGGTTTGGGGCTACACCTTC	CASSLTQVWGYTF
many	TRBV20-1	TRBD2	TRBJ2-1	TGCAGTGCTAGGCCCGCGGGACTACGTTACAATGAGCAGTTCTTC	CSARPAGLRYNEQFF